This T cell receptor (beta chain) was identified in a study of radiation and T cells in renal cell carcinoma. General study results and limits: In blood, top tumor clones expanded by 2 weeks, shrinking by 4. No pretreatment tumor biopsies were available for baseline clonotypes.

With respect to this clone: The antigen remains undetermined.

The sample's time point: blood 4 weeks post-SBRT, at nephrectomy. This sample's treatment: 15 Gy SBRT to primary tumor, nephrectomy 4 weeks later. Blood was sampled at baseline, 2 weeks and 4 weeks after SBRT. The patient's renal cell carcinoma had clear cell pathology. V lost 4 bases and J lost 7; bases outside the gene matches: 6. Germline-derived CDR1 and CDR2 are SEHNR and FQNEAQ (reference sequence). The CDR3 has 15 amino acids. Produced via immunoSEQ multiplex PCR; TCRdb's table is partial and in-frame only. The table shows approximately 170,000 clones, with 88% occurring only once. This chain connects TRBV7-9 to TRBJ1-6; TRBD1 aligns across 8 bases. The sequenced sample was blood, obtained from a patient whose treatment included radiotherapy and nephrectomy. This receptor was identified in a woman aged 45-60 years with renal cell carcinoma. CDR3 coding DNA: TGTGCCAGCAGCTCCGGACAGGGCGGGAATTCACCCCTCCACTTT. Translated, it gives CASSSGQGGNSPLHF.